The source of this TCR beta chain is a study of shared clonotypes between healthy human individuals. At the level of the study: Plates per donor: three CD4 naive, three CD4 memory, two CD8 naive, one CD8 memory. Study-level findings and limits: When compared with the clonotypes that were shared by all four sorted-subset donors, the non-shared clonotypes turned out to have lower generation probabilities.

In regard to this clone: Its target is unknown.

Sorted subsets were amplified in replicate PCRs using approximately 0.2 ug DNA, 32,000 or so T cell genomes. Profiled with immunoSEQ multiplex PCR; TCRdb holds only in-frame clones, not every one. This table holds about 2,200,000 clones, about 93% found once. Germline trimming cut 2 bases from V and 1 base from J; bases unmatched to any gene: 8. The germline CDR1 and CDR2 sequences are MNHNS and SASEGT. This CDR3 region has 17 residues. Naivety among CD8 cells was defined by CD45RO negativity and positive CCR7 selection, thereby excluding terminally differentiated effector memory CD45RA+ cells. Sample: naive CD8+ T cells from PBMCs. The V gene is TRBV6-1, the J gene TRBJ2-5; 9 nucleotides line up with TRBD2. This TCR derives from a man between 18 and 29 years old in good health. Some clones in this sample may be carry-over from other donors' samples. The CDR3 is CASSERAVAGVQETQYF. The CDR3 nucleotides are TGTGCCAGCAGTGAAAGGGCGGTAGCGGGAGTCCAAGAGACCCAGTACTTC.